Included here is one T cell receptor (beta chain) sequence, with context. What antigen it recognizes has not been identified. The junction shows a germline mismatch at one end, possibly a read error. Sequencing took place on an Illumina HiSeq 2500. TCR beta libraries were prepared by quantitative 5'-RACE with molecular barcodes. In the paper's pipeline: To identify disease-linked TCR variants, a new computational method was used, one built on a probabilistic model of VDJ rearrangement. TCRdb passed the public sequencing reads through fastp at Q25 and MiXCR, retaining productive beta sequences. Each CDR3 protein appears once, grouped with its most common genes and DNA. Here the V and J calls rest on TCRdb's processing, not on the authors' analysis. This sample has approximately 520,000 distinct CDR3 sequences in its table, and roughly 5% of those were observed once. Roughly 3.3% of the sample is held by the ten biggest clonotypes.

This sample stems from a study of CD8 T cells in ankylosing spondylitis (dated by TCRdb to 2015 to 2018). In the study overall: T cell receptor beta repertoires were profiled in healthy donors and ankylosing spondylitis patients so that disease-linked TCR variants could be found. The full study cohort was made up of 25 ankylosing spondylitis patients and some 100 healthy donors. Peripheral blood samples were taken, and synovial fluid was additionally collected from ankylosing spondylitis patients. Broad study findings and their caveats: Blood from ankylosing spondylitis patients appeared to be characterized by a TCR beta motif composed of under 10 highly homologous amino acid variants. Some of the motif variants had been reported before in the synovial fluid and blood of reactive arthritis patients, a finding that suggests common disease-initiation mechanisms. The disease-linked clones had a CD8+ phenotype and were found at relatively low frequencies in peripheral blood. According to the report, matched synovial fluid samples from ankylosing spondylitis patients were significantly enriched for the disease-linked clones.

Input material: blood, either unsorted or a sorted T cell fraction (not recorded which). The receptor was derived from a male donor with ankylosing spondylitis.

DNA sequence: TGCGCCAGCAGCCAACGAAAGCCAACACAGGGAAGGGGAACCACCATATATTTT. Its amino acids are CASSQRKPTQGRGTTIYF. Here the chain combines TRBV4-1 and TRBJ1-3, and perhaps TRBD1 as D gene, on 6 matching bases. The CDR3 sequence holds 18 residues, the cysteine and phenylalanine included. Left in the record is the CDR3 DNA by itself, 54 bases read in frame from the first base. Per the germline V gene, MGHRA is the CDR1 and YSYEKL is the CDR2.